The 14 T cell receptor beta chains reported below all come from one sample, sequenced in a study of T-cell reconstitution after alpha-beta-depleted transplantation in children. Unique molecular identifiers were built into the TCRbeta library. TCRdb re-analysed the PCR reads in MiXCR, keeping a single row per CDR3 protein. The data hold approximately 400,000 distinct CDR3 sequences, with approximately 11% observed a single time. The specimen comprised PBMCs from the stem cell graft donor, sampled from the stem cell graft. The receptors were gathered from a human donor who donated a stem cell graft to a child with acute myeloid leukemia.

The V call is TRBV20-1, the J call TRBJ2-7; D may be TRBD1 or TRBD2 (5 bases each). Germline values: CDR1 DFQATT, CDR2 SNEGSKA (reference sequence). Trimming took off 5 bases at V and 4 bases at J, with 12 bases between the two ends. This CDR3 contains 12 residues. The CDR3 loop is CSALREGYEQYF. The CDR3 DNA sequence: TGCAGTGCTCTTCGCGAGGGGTACGAGCAGTACTTC.

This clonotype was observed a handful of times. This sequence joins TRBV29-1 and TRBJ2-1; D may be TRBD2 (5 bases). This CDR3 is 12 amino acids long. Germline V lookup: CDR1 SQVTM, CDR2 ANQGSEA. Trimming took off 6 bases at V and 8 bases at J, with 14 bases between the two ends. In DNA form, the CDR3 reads TGCAGCGTCGGGGAAAGCGGCTATGAGCAGTTCTTC. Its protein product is CSVGESGYEQFF.

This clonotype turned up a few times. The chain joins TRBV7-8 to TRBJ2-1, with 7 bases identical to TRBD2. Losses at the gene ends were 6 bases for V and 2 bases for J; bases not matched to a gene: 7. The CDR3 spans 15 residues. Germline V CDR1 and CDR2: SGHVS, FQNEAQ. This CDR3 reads CASRIKRDAYNEQFF. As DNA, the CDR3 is TGTGCCAGCAGGATAAAGCGGGATGCCTACAATGAGCAGTTCTTC.

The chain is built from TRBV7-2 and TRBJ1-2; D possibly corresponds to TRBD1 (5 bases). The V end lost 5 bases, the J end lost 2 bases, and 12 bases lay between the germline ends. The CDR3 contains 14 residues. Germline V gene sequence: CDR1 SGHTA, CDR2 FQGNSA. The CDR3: CASSHGDSNYGYTF. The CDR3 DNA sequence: TGTGCCAGCAGCCATGGCGACAGCAACTATGGCTACACCTTC.

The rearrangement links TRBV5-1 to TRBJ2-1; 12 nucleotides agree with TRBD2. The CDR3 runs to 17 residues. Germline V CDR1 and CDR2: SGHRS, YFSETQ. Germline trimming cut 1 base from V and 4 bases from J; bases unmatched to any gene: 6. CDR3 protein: CASSLSLAGGSYNEQFF. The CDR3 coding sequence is TGCGCCAGCAGCTTGAGTCTAGCGGGGGGGAGTTACAATGAGCAGTTCTTC.

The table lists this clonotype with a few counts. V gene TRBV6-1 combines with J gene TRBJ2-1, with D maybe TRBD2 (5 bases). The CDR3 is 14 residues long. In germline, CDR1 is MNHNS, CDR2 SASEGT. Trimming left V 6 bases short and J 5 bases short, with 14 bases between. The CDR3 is CASRPLWRDNEQFF. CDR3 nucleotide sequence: TGTGCCAGCAGGCCCCTGTGGCGGGACAATGAGCAGTTCTTC.

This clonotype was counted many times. The CDR3 sequence is CSVDDQGYEQYF. As DNA, the CDR3 is TGCAGCGTTGACGATCAGGGCTACGAGCAGTACTTC. The V call is TRBV29-1, the J call TRBJ2-7; the D gene is possibly TRBD1 (5 bases). CDR3 length: 12 residues. The germline V and J ends were trimmed by 3 bases and 3 bases, with 9 bases remaining between them. Per the germline V gene, CDR1 is SQVTM and CDR2 is ANQGSEA.

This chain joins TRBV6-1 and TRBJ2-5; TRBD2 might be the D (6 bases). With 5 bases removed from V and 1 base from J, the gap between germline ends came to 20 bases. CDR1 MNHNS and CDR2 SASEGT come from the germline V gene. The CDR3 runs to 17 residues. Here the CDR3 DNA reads TGTGCCAGCAGTCTGGAGGGTGTAACAGCTCGCCAAGAGACCCAGTACTTC. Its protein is CASSLEGVTARQETQYF.

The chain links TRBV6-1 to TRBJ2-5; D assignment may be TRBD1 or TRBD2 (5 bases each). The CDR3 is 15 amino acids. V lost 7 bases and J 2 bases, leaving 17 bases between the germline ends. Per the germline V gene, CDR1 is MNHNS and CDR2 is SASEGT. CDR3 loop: CASTPSWGMQETQYF. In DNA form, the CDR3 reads TGTGCCAGCACCCCGTCCTGGGGGATGCAAGAGACCCAGTACTTC.

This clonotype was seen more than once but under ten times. CDR3: CASSGQLNQPQHF. The CDR3 DNA reads as TGTGCCAGCTCTGGACAACTCAATCAGCCCCAGCATTTT. This rearrangement joins TRBV12-3 or TRBV12-4 to TRBJ1-5; perhaps TRBD1 as D (5 bases). This CDR3 has 13 amino acids. The ends were cut back, 8 bases at V and 3 bases at J, with 11 bases in the middle.

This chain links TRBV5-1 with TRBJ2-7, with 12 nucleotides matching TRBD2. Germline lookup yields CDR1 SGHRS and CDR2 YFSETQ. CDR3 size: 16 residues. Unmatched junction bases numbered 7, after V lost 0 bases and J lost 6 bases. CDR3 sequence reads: CASSLALAGGDFEQYF. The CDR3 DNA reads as TGCGCCAGCAGCTTGGCGCTAGCGGGAGGGGACTTCGAGCAGTACTTC.

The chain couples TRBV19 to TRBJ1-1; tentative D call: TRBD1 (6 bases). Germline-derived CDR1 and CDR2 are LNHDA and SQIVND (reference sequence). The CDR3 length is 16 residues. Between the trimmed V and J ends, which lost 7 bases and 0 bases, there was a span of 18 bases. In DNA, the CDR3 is TGTGCCAGTAAACAGGGCCACGACACGTTGAACACTGAAGCTTTCTTT. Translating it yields CASKQGHDTLNTEAFF.

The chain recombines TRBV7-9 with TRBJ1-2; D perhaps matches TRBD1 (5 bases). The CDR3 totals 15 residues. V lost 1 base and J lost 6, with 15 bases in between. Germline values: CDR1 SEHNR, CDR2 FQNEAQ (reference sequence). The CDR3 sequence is CASSLGSGGEDGYTF. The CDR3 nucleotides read TGTGCCAGCAGCTTAGGATCGGGGGGAGAAGATGGCTACACCTTC.

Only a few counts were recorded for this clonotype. CDR3 loop: CSARDLWGFDNSPLHF. Written as DNA, the CDR3 is TGCAGTGCTAGAGATCTCTGGGGTTTTGATAATTCACCCCTCCACTTT. The chain joins TRBV20-1 to TRBJ1-6; no reliable D call. This CDR3 is built from 16 residues. Germline-derived CDR1 and CDR2 are DFQATT and SNEGSKA (reference sequence). The ends were cut back, 0 bases at V and 5 bases at J, with 14 bases in the middle.